This entry is about one T cell receptor beta chain. Its specificity is not known. Use of 60 Vbeta and 13 Jbeta primers characterized the PCR. Libraries were prepared by immunoSEQ multiplex PCR; TCRdb keeps only in-frame clonotypes and omits some of them. This table holds approximately 52,000 clones. There are 13 residues in the CDR3. With 7 bases removed from V and 6 bases from J, the gap between germline ends came to 15 bases. Germline V gives CDR1 LNHDA, CDR2 SQIVND (reference sequence). This entry comes from a study of cytomegalovirus exposure and HLA in healthy donors. In the study overall: Findings of an earlier analysis included some 120 million unique TCR beta sequences from roughly 190 million T cells. Points from the study as a whole: The study recorded some 160 TCR beta chains that were cytomegalovirus-associated. Presence/absence analyses took donor sequencing depth as roughly uniform. Accurate HLA-A and HLA-B prediction from TCR beta sequences was reported for most subjects.

The receptor comes from a woman in her sixties or seventies in good health and CMV-seropositive. The chain carries TRBV19 and TRBJ1-1; D uncertain. The sequencing input was PBMCs. The CDR3 DNA reads as TGTGCCAGTACCCCGGGTTATCCTTCTGAAGCTTTCTTT. This translates into CASTPGYPSEAFF.